The 24 T cell receptor beta chains listed next were all sequenced from one sample in a study of ipilimumab plus nivolumab after autologous stem cell transplantation. The repertoire was sequenced with immunoSEQ multiplex PCR; TCRdb's copy has only in-frame clones and lacks some. The sample has about 15,000 clones; under 85% are singletons. The material sequenced was PBMCs, taken in a trial of ipilimumab plus nivolumab as post-transplant consolidation. These TCRs come from a male donor with primary mediastinal lymphoma.

This chain joins TRBV9 and TRBJ1-1; no clear D. V was clipped by 1 base and J by 7 bases, with 11 bases between them. Germline V gene sequence: CDR1 SGDLS, CDR2 YYNGEE. The CDR3 consists of 13 residues. The CDR3 coding sequence is TGTGCCAGCAGCGTAATCAGTAGCGATGAAGCTTTCTTT. It encodes CASSVISSDEAFF.

This sequence joins TRBV4-2 and TRBJ2-1; 10 nucleotides align to TRBD1. This CDR3 comprises 15 residues. CDR1 and CDR2 (germline): LGHNA, YNFKEQ. Trimming took 4 bases from V and 5 from J; bases not matched to a gene: 5. The CDR3 sequence: CASSLRTGGNNEQFF. The CDR3 DNA is TGTGCCAGCAGCCTCAGGACAGGGGGTAACAATGAGCAGTTCTTC.

This sequence joins TRBV19 and TRBJ2-3; D not certain. V was trimmed by 6 bases and J by 4 bases, leaving 17 bases between them. The CDR3 extends over 15 amino acids. Germline CDR1 is LNHDA and CDR2 is SQIVND (reference sequence). The CDR3 reads CASSPGLRVADTQYF. The CDR3 DNA reads TGTGCCAGTAGCCCGGGCCTAAGGGTCGCAGATACGCAGTATTTT.

The rearrangement joins TRBV9 to TRBJ1-5; D gene unclear. The CDR3 is 17 residues long. Germline-derived CDR1 and CDR2 are SGDLS and YYNGEE. V was trimmed by 2 bases and J by 3 bases, leaving 18 bases between them. CDR3 bases: TGTGCCAGCAGCGTTACCCACATACGCAGGCACAATCAGCCCCAGCATTTT. Its protein is CASSVTHIRRHNQPQHF. Combining the CDR3 with reference TRBV9 and TRBJ1-5 gives the whole variable domain DSGVTQTPKHLITATGQRVTLRCSPRSGDLSVYWYQQSLDQGLQFLIQYYNGEERAKGNILERFSAQQFPDLHSELNLSSLELGDSALYFCASSVTHIRRHNQPQHFGDGTRLSIL.

This clone came up once. This chain links TRBV6-1 with TRBJ1-1, with a weak D call TRBD1 (6 bases). V shed 4 bases and J shed 1 base, with 10 bases lying between them. Germline V lookup: CDR1 MNHNS, CDR2 SASEGT. The CDR3 consists of 14 residues. CDR3 amino acids: CASSADRKNTEAFF. The CDR3 nucleotides are TGTGCCAGCAGTGCCGACAGGAAGAACACTGAAGCTTTCTTT.

The chain couples TRBV5-1 to TRBJ2-7, with unresolved D. The length of the CDR3 is 15 residues. Germline V gene lookup returns CDR1 SGHRS and CDR2 YFSETQ. Trimming took 0 bases from V and 6 from J, leaving 16 bases between them. CDR3: CASSLGVADPSEQYF. The CDR3 DNA reads TGCGCCAGCAGCTTGGGCGTCGCTGACCCCAGCGAGCAGTACTTC.

The CDR3 DNA is TGTGCCAGCTCACCACCGGACGGCTACGAGCAGTACTTC. This gives the protein CASSPPDGYEQYF. The genes are TRBV18 and TRBJ2-7; D unresolved. This CDR3 comprises 13 residues. Germline loops: CDR1 KGHSH, CDR2 LQKENI. V gave up 0 bases and J gave up 3 bases, with 6 bases separating them. The full variable domain, in which reference TRBV18 and TRBJ2-7 provide the parts outside the CDR3, is NAGVMQNPRHLVRRRGQEARLRCSPMKGHSHVYWYRQLPEEGLKFMVYLQKENIIDESGMPKERFSAEFPKEGPSILRIQQVVRGDSAAYFCASSPPDGYEQYFGPGTRLTVT.

This clone was seen once. The rearrangement links TRBV28 to TRBJ1-2; D is uncertain. The CDR3 is made up of 12 amino acids. Germline V gene data show CDR1 as MDHEN and CDR2 as SYDVKM. Between the trimmed V and J ends, which lost 2 bases and 4 bases, there was a span of 5 bases. The CDR3 protein is CASSLSAYGYTF. CDR3 coding DNA: TGTGCCAGCAGTTTAAGCGCCTATGGCTACACCTTC.

The chain links TRBV9 to TRBJ2-5; TRBD2 is a possible D gene (6 bases). This CDR3 comprises 13 residues. Trimming cost V 2 bases and J 5 bases, with 10 bases left between them. The germline V gene encodes CDR1 SGDLS and CDR2 YYNGEE. The CDR3, as DNA: TGTGCCAGCAGCGTTCAAGGGAGGGAGACCCAGTACTTC. Translation: CASSVQGRETQYF.

This clone was seen a handful of times. The chain joins TRBV27 to TRBJ1-5, with D possibly matching TRBD1 (5 bases). The ends were cut back, 5 bases at V and 7 bases at J, with 9 bases in the middle. The germline V gene encodes CDR1 MNHEY and CDR2 SMNVEV (reference sequence). CDR3 length: 12 residues. Written as DNA, the CDR3 is TGTGCCAGCAGTCCAGGGTACCAGCCCCAGCATTTT. Amino acid sequence: CASSPGYQPQHF.

A few counts support this clone. The V call is TRBV6-1, the J call TRBJ1-1; D call uncertain. Trimming removed 7 bases at V and 4 bases at J, with 10 bases between. The germline CDR1 and CDR2 sequences are MNHNS and SASEGT. The length of the CDR3 is 12 residues. CDR3 residues: CASNLPPTEAFF. In nucleotides, the CDR3 is TGTGCCAGCAACCTACCCCCCACTGAAGCTTTCTTT.

This chain links TRBV5-1 with TRBJ1-3, with a possible D match to TRBD1 (5 bases). Per germline, CDR1 SGHRS and CDR2 YFSETQ. V lost 2 bases, J lost 4 bases, and 19 bases lay in between. The CDR3 runs to 17 residues. CDR3 coding DNA: TGCGCCAGCAGCTTTGGTAGCGGGGCCTACCAGGGAAACACCATATATTTT. Protein sequence: CASSFGSGAYQGNTIYF.

The V and J genes are TRBV28 and TRBJ1-4; weak D call: TRBD1 (5 bases). V was clipped by 6 bases and J by 8 bases, with 16 bases between them. CDR3 length: 14 residues. The germline CDR1 and CDR2 sequences are MDHEN and SYDVKM. Here the CDR3 DNA reads TGTGCCAGCAGGGAAGCGGGACGGGGAGAAAAACTGTTTTTT. Protein product: CASREAGRGEKLFF.

V and J are TRBV6-1 and TRBJ1-4; 7 bases line up with TRBD1. Germline V gene lookup returns CDR1 MNHNS and CDR2 SASEGT. CDR3 size: 13 residues. V lost 10 bases and J lost 7; bases outside the gene matches: 9. The chain's CDR3 is CAITEGGREKLFF. CDR3 coding DNA: TGTGCCATCACGGAAGGGGGCCGTGAAAAACTGTTTTTT.

The chain links TRBV2 to TRBJ1-5, with a tentative D call TRBD1 (5 bases). Germline CDR1 and CDR2: SNHLY and FYNNEI. This CDR3 comprises 14 residues. The V and J ends lost 7 bases and 6 bases respectively, with 16 bases between them. This CDR3 is CASTLGSGPQPQHF. The CDR3 coding sequence is TGTGCCAGCACCCTAGGATCAGGGCCTCAGCCCCAGCATTTT. Supplemented by reference TRBV2 and TRBJ1-5, the full variable domain reads EPEVTQTPSHQVTQMGQEVILRCVPISNHLYFYWYRQILGQKVEFLVSFYNNEISEKSEIFDDQFSVERPDGSNFTLKIRSTKLEDSAMYFCASTLGSGPQPQHFGDGTRLSIL.

This chain connects TRBV5-1 to TRBJ2-3; 10 nucleotides match TRBD1. This CDR3 contains 15 residues. Germline trimming cut 4 bases from V and 4 bases from J; bases unmatched to any gene: 6. Germline CDR1 and CDR2: SGHRS and YFSETQ. This CDR3 reads CASSETGGRADTQYF. The CDR3 nucleotides read TGCGCCAGCAGCGAGACAGGGGGCCGGGCAGATACGCAGTATTTT.

The chain couples TRBV11-3 to TRBJ2-1; 7 bases fit TRBD2. The CDR3 consists of 12 residues. The germline V gene has CDR1 SGHNT and CDR2 YENEEA. V shed 4 bases and J 8 bases; nucleotides not matched to a gene: 2. In DNA form, the CDR3 reads TGTGCCAGCAGCTCGGGACTATATGAGCAGTTCTTC. Translating gives CASSSGLYEQFF.

The V and J genes are TRBV2 and TRBJ1-1; 8 bases match TRBD1. Germline CDR1 reads SNHLY; CDR2 reads FYNNEI. The V gene end was trimmed by 6 bases and the J gene end by 6 bases; junction bases not matched to a gene: 6. The CDR3 totals 13 residues. CDR3 in DNA: TGTGCCAGCAGGGTAGACAGGGGAGCTGAAGCTTTCTTT. Amino acid sequence: CASRVDRGAEAFF.

The V call is TRBV6-1, the J call TRBJ1-5, with 8 bases matching TRBD1. Per the germline V gene, CDR1 is MNHNS and CDR2 is SASEGT. This CDR3 has 15 amino acids. Trimming removed 8 bases from V and 2 bases from J; junction bases left unmatched: 8. CDR3 sequence (DNA): TGTGCCAGCGCAATAGGACAGGGTGGCAATCAGCCCCAGCATTTT. This codes for CASAIGQGGNQPQHF.

The chain is built from TRBV27 and TRBJ1-5, with D uncertain. This CDR3 contains 13 residues. Germline values: CDR1 MNHEY, CDR2 SMNVEV (reference sequence). Between the trimmed V and J ends, which lost 3 bases and 6 bases, there was a span of 9 bases. CDR3 residues: CASSFWGGQPQHF. In nucleotides, the CDR3 is TGTGCCAGCAGTTTCTGGGGAGGTCAGCCCCAGCATTTT.

V gene TRBV7-8 combines with J gene TRBJ1-4; a weak D match, TRBD1 (5 bases). V lost 8 bases, J lost 3 bases, and 16 bases lay in between. The CDR3 runs 15 residues. Germline values: CDR1 SGHVS, CDR2 FQNEAQ. The CDR3 nucleotides read TGTGCCAGCCGATGGGGGATAGGGGCTAATGAAAAACTGTTTTTT. This translates into CASRWGIGANEKLFF.

The rearrangement uses TRBV29-1 and TRBJ1-5; 9 bases map to TRBD1. The length of the CDR3 is 14 residues. From germline, CDR1 is SQVTM and CDR2 ANQGSEA. V was clipped by 6 bases and J by 7 bases; unmatched bases: 10. The CDR3 DNA is TGCAGCGTGAGGTACAGGGGGCCTGGACAGCCCCAGCATTTT. It encodes CSVRYRGPGQPQHF. The full variable domain, in which reference TRBV29-1 and TRBJ1-5 provide the parts outside the CDR3, is SAVISQKPSRDICQRGTSLTIQCQVDSQVTMMFWYRQQPGQSLTLIATANQGSEATYESGFVIDKFPISRPNLTFSTLTVSNMSPEDSSIYLCSVRYRGPGQPQHFGDGTRLSIL.

This clone was counted only a few times. The chain joins TRBV6-4 to TRBJ1-1; 8 bases align to TRBD1. The CDR3 extends over 13 amino acids. V gave up 5 bases and J gave up 4 bases; unmatched junction bases: 3. Germline V CDR1 and CDR2: MRHNA, SNTAGT. The CDR3 sequence: CASSLTGGTEAFF. In DNA, the CDR3 is TGTGCCAGCAGTCTAACAGGGGGCACTGAAGCTTTCTTT.

The chain links TRBV9 to TRBJ1-2; D possibly corresponds to TRBD1 (6 bases). This CDR3 is 14 amino acids long. V gave up 2 bases and J gave up 8 bases, with 16 bases separating them. The germline gives CDR1 SGDLS, CDR2 YYNGEE. The CDR3 is CASSVGSGTQGYTF. CDR3 bases: TGTGCCAGCAGCGTCGGCTCCGGGACACAGGGCTACACCTTC.